The source of this TCR beta chain is a study of blood T cell repertoires in COVID-19. Study background: Sample material is recorded as cDNA or gDNA derived from T cells, B-cell-depleted T cells, or PBMCs.

Clones were read by immunoSEQ multiplex PCR, and TCRdb kept only the in-frame ones, dropping some. Among fewer than 400,000 clones, around 85% were seen once, and the ten largest hold more than 2%. Germline V gives CDR1 SGHAT, CDR2 FQNNGV. The CDR3 length is 15 residues. Symptom resolution, clearance, or two negative PCRs marked donors in Cohort 3 as recovered. A note on this clone: An end of the junction differs from the germline gene, which may be a read error.

This TCR derives from a man aged 30-40 years who had recovered from COVID-19. The chain uses TRBV11-2 and TRBJ2-3, with TRBD2 matching 10 bases. Sequencing was done on a sample of PBMCs or T cells enriched from blood (not recorded which). Here the CDR3 DNA reads TGTGCCACCAGCGAGCGGGGGGGCACCACAGATACGCAGTATTTT. Translation gives CATSERGGTTDTQYF.